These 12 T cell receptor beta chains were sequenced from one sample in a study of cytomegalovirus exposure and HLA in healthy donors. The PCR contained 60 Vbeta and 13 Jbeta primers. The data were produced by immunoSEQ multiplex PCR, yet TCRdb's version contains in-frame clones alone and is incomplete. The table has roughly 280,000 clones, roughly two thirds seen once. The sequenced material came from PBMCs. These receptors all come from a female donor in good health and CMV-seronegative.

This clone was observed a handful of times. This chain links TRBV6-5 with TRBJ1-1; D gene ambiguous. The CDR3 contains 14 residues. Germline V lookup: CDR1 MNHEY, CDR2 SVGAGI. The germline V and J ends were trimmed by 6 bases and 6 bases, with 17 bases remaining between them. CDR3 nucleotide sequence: TGTGCCAGCAGCCGCCACGGAGTTATGGCTGAAGCTTTCTTT. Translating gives CASSRHGVMAEAFF.

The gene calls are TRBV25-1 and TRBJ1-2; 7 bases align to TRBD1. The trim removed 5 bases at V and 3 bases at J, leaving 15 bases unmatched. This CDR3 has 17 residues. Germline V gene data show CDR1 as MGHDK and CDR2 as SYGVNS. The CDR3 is CASSRTGGVGQDYGYTF. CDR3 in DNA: TGTGCCAGCAGTAGGACAGGCGGCGTTGGGCAGGACTATGGCTACACCTTC.

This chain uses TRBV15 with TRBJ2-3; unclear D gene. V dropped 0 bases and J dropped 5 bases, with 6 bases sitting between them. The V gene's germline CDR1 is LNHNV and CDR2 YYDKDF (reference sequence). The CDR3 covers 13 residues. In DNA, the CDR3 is TGTGCCACCAGCAGAGATCACATAGATACGCAGTATTTT. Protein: CATSRDHIDTQYF.

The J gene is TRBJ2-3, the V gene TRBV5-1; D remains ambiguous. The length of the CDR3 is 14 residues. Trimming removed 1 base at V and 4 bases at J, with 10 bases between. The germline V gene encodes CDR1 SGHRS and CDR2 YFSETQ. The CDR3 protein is CASSLIGPPDTQYF. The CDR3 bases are TGCGCCAGCAGCTTGATCGGTCCCCCAGATACGCAGTATTTT.

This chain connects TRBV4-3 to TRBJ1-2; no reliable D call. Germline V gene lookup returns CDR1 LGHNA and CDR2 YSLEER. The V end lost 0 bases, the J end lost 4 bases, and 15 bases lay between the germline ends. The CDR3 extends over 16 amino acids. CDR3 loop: CASSQETGINSYGYTF. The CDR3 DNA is TGCGCCAGCAGCCAAGAGACGGGAATTAATAGCTATGGCTACACCTTC.

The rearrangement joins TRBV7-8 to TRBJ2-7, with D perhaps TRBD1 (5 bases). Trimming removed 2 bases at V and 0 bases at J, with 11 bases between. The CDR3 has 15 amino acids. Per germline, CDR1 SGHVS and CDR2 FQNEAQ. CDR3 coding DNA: TGTGCCAGCAGCTTATATCAGGGAAGCTCCTACGAGCAGTACTTC. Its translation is CASSLYQGSSYEQYF.

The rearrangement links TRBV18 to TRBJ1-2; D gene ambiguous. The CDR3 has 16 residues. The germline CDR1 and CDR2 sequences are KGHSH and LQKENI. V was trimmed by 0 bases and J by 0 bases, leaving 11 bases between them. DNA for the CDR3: TGTGCCAGCTCACCACCTGGAGGAACCCCTAACTATGGCTACACCTTC. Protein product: CASSPPGGTPNYGYTF.

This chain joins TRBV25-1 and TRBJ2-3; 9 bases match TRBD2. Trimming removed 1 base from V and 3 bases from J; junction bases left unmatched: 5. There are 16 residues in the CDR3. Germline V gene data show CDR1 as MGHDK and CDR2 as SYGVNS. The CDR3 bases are TGTGCCAGCAGTGAATCAAGCGGGAGGTGGACAGATACGCAGTATTTT. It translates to CASSESSGRWTDTQYF.

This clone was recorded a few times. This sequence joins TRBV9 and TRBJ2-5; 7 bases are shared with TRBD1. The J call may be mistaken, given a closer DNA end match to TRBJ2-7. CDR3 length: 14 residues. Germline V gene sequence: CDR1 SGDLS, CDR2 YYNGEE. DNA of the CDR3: TGTGCCAGCAGCGAGGGGACAGCGTCTTACGAGCAGTACTTC. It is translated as CASSEGTASYEQYF.

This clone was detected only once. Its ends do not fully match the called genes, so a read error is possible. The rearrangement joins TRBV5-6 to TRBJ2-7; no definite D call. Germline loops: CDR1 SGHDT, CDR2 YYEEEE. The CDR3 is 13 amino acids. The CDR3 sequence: CASSLDRAYGQYF. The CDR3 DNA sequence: TGTGCCAGCAGCTTGGACAGAGCCTACGGGCAGTACTTC.

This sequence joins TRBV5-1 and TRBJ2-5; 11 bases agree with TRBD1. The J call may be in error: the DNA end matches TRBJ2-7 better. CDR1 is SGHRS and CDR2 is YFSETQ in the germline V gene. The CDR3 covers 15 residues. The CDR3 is CASSPWGQGVYEQYF. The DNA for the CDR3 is TGCGCCAGCAGCCCCTGGGGACAGGGGGTATACGAGCAGTACTTC.

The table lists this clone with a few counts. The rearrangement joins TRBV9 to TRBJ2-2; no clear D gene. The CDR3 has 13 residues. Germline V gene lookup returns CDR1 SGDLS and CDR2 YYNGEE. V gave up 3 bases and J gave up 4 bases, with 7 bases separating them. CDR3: CASSGHGTGELFF. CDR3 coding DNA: TGTGCCAGCAGCGGCCACGGCACCGGGGAGCTGTTTTTT.